This T cell receptor beta chain came from a study of cytomegalovirus exposure and HLA in healthy donors. Study conclusions and caveats: Rates of TCR association differed by HLA locus in a later analysis, with DRB1 highest and HLA-C lowest. In a later analysis, a missense DCLRE1C variant was linked to TCR beta V- and J-gene trimming. In all likelihood, a cluster of highly shared sequence variants was a sequencing artifact.

These donors, healthy bone marrow donors, were studied. This clone was observed a handful of times. The antigen is unknown. With 4 bases clipped from V and 8 bases from J, the junction kept 9 bases outside the gene matches. The CDR3 runs to 15 residues. The germline gives CDR1 MNHNS, CDR2 SASEGT. Primers: 60 Vbeta forward and 13 Jbeta reverse. Sequenced by immunoSEQ multiplex PCR; TCRdb stores in-frame clones only, minus some. Of fewer than 200,000 clones in the sample, 75% to 85% were seen once. The TCR comes from a female donor in good health and CMV-seronegative. The rearrangement joins TRBV6-1 to TRBJ1-4; the match to TRBD1 covers 8 bases. The specimen was PBMCs. The DNA for the CDR3 is TGTGCCAGCAGTGGACAGACAGGGGTGAAGGAAAAACTGTTTTTT. Translating it yields CASSGQTGVKEKLFF.